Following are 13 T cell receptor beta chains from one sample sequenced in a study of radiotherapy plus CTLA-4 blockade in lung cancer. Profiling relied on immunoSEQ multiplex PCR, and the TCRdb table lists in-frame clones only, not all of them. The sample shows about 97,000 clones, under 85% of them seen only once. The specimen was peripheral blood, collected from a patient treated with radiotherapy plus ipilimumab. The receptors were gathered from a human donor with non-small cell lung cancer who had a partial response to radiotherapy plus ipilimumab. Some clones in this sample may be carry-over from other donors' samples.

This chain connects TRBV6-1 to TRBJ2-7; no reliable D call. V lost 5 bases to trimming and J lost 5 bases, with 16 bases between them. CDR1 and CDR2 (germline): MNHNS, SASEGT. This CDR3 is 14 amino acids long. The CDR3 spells CASSYSESENEQYF. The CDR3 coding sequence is TGTGCCAGCAGTTATAGTGAATCTGAGAACGAGCAGTACTTC.

CDR3 amino acids: CASSFWDRGGEQFF. As DNA, the CDR3 is TGTGCCAGCAGCTTTTGGGACAGGGGTGGTGAGCAGTTCTTC. The chain uses TRBV7-2 and TRBJ2-1, with 10 bases aligning to TRBD1. The germline V gene has CDR1 SGHTA and CDR2 FQGNSA. The CDR3 totals 14 residues. Germline trimming cut 3 bases from V and 9 bases from J; bases unmatched to any gene: 5. The variable domain in full, completed from reference TRBV7-2 and TRBJ2-1, reads GAGVSQSPSNKVTEKGKDVELRCDPISGHTALYWYRQSLGQGLEFLIYFQGNSAPDKSGLPSDRFSAERTGGSVSTLTIQRTQQEDSAVYLCASSFWDRGGEQFFGPGTRLTVL.

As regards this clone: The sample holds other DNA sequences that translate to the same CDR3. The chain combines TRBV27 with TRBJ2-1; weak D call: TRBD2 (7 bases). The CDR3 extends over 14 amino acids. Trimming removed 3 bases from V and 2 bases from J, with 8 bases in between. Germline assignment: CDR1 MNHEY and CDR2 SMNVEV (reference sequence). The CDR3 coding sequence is TGTGCCAGCAGTTTGGGGGGGCCCTACAATGAGCAGTTCTTC. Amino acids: CASSLGGPYNEQFF.

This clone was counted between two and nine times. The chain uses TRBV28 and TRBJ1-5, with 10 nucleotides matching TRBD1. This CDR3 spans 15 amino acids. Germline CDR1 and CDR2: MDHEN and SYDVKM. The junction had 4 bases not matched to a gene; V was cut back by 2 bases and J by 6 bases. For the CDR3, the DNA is TGTGCCAGCAGTTTAGACAGGGGGCTTGGTCAGCCCCAGCATTTT. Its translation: CASSLDRGLGQPQHF.

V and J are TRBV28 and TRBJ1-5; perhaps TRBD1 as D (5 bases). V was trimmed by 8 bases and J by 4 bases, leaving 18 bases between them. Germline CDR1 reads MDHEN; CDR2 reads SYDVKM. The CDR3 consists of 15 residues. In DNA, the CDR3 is TGTGCCAGCGGCCGCGAGCGGGGGATTAATCAGCCCCAGCATTTT. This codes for CASGRERGINQPQHF.

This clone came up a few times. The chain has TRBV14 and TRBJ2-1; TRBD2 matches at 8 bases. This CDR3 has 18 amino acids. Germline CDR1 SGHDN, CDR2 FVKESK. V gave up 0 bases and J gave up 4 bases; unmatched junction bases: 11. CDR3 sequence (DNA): TGTGCCAGCAGCCAAGATGATTGGCGGGGGGCCTTATACAATGAGCAGTTCTTC. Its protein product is CASSQDDWRGALYNEQFF.

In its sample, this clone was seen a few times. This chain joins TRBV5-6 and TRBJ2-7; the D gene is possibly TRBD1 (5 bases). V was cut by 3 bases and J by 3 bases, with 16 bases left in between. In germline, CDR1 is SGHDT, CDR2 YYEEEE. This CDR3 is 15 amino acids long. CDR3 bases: TGTGCCAGCAGCTATGAGACAGCTCCAGGCTACGAGCAGTACTTC. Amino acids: CASSYETAPGYEQYF. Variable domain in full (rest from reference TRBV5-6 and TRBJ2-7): DAGVTQSPTHLIKTRGQQVTLRCSPKSGHDTVSWYQQALGQGPQFIFQYYEEEERQRGNFPDRFSGHQFPNYSSELNVNALLLGDSALYLCASSYETAPGYEQYFGPGTRLTVT.

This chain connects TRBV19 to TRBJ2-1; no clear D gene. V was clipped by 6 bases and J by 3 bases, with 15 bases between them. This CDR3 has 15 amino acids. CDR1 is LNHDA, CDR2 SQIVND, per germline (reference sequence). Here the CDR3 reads CASRPALLSYNEQFF. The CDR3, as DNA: TGTGCCAGTAGACCCGCCCTGCTGAGCTACAATGAGCAGTTCTTC. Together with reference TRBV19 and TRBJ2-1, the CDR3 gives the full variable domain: DGGITQSPKYLFRKEGQNVTLSCEQNLNHDAMYWYRQDPGQGLRLIYYSQIVNDFQKGDIAEGYSVSREKKESFPLTVTSAQKNPTAFYLCASRPALLSYNEQFFGPGTRLTVL.

CDR3 in amino acids: CSAGTRDNAFF. As DNA, the CDR3 is TGCAGTGCTGGGACCCGGGACAATGCTTTCTTT. The chain carries TRBV20-1 and TRBJ1-1; TRBD1 might be the D (6 bases). From germline, CDR1 is DFQATT and CDR2 SNEGSKA (reference sequence). CDR3 length equals 11 residues. The V and J ends lost 5 bases and 11 bases respectively, with 15 bases between them.

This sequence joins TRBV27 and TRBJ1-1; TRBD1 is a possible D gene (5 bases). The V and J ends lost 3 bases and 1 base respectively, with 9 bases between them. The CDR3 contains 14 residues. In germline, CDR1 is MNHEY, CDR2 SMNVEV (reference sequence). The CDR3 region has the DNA TGTGCCAGCAGTTTGCTAGACAGGAACACTGAAGCTTTCTTT. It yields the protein CASSLLDRNTEAFF.

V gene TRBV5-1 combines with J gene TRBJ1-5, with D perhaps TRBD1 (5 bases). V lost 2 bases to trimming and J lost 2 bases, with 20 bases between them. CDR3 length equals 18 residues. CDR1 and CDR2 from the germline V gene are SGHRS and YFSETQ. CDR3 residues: CASSFGGGRQICNQPQHF. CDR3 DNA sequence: TGCGCCAGCAGCTTTGGCGGGGGGAGACAGATTTGCAATCAGCCCCAGCATTTT.

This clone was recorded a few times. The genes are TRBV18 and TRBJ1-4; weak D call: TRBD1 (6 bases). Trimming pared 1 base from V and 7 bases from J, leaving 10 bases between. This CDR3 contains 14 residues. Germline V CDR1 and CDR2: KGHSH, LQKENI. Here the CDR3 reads CASSPRDIGEKLFF. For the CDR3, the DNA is TGTGCCAGCTCACCACGGGACATAGGTGAAAAACTGTTTTTT. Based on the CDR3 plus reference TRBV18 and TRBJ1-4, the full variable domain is NAGVMQNPRHLVRRRGQEARLRCSPMKGHSHVYWYRQLPEEGLKFMVYLQKENIIDESGMPKERFSAEFPKEGPSILRIQQVVRGDSAAYFCASSPRDIGEKLFFGSGTQLSVL.

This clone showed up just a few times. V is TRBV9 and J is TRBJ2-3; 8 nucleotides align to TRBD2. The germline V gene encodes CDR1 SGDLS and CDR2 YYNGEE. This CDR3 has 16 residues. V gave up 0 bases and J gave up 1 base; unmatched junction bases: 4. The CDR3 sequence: CASSVAGGRGTDTQYF. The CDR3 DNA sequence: TGTGCCAGCAGCGTAGCGGGGGGGCGGGGCACAGATACGCAGTATTTT. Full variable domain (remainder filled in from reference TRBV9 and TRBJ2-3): DSGVTQTPKHLITATGQRVTLRCSPRSGDLSVYWYQQSLDQGLQFLIQYYNGEERAKGNILERFSAQQFPDLHSELNLSSLELGDSALYFCASSVAGGRGTDTQYFGPGTRLTVL.